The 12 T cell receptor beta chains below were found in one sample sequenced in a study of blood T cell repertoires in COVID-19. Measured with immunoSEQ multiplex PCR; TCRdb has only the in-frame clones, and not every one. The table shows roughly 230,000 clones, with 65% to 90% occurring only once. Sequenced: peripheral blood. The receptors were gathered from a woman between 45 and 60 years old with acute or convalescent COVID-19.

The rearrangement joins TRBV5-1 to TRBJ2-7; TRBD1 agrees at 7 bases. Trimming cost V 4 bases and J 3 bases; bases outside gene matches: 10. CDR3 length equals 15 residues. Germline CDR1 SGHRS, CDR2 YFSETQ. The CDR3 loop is CASSTGTATVYEQYF. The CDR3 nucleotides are TGCGCCAGCAGCACTGGGACAGCAACTGTCTACGAGCAGTACTTC.

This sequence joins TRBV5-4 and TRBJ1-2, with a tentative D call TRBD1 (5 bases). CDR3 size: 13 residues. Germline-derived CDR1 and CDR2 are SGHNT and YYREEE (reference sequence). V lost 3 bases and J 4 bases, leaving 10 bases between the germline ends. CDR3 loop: CASSSPGIYGYTF. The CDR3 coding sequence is TGTGCCAGCAGCTCCCCAGGGATCTATGGCTACACCTTC.

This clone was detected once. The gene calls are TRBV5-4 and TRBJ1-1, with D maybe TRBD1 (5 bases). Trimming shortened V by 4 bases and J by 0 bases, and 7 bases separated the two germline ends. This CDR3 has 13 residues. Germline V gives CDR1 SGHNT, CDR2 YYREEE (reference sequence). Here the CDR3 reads CASSADMNTEAFF. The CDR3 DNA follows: TGTGCCAGCAGCGCGGACATGAACACTGAAGCTTTCTTT.

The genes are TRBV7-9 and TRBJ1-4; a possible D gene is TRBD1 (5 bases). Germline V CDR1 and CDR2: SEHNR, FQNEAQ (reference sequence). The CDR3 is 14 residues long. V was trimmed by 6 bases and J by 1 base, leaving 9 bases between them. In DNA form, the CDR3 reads TGTGCCAGCAGGTCGCAGGGAACTAATGAAAAACTGTTTTTT. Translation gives CASRSQGTNEKLFF.

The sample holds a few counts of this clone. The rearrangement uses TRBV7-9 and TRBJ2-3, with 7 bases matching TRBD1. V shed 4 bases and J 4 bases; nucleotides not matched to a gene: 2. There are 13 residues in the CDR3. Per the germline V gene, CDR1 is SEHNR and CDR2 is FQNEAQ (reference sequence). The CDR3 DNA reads TGTGCCAGCAGCTCAAGGGGGCCAGATACGCAGTATTTT. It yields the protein CASSSRGPDTQYF.

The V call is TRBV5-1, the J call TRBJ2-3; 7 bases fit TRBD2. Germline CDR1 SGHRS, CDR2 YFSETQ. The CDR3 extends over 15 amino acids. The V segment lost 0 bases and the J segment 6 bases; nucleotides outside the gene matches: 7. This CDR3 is CASSLVAGVVDTQYF. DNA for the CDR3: TGCGCCAGCAGCTTGGTGGCGGGGGTTGTGGATACGCAGTATTTT. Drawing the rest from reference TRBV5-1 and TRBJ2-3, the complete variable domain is KAGVTQTPRYLIKTRGQQVTLSCSPISGHRSVSWYQQTPGQGLQFLFEYFSETQRNKGNFPGRFSGRQFSNSRSEMNVSTLELGDSALYLCASSLVAGVVDTQYFGPGTRLTVL.

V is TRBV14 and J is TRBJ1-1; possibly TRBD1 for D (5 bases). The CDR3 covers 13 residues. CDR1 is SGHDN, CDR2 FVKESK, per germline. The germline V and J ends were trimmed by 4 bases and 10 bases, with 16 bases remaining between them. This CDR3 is CASSPPWGGAAFF. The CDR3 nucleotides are TGTGCCAGCAGCCCGCCTTGGGGAGGGGCAGCTTTCTTT. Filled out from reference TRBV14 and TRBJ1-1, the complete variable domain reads EAGVTQFPSHSVIEKGQTVTLRCDPISGHDNLYWYRRVMGKEIKFLLHFVKESKQDESGMPNNRFLAERTGGTYSTLKVQPAELEDSGVYFCASSPPWGGAAFFGQGTRLTVV.

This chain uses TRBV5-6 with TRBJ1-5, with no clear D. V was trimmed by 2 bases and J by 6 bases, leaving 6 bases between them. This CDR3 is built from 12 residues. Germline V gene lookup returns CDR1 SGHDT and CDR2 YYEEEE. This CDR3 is CASSLRSQPQHF. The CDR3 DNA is TGTGCCAGCAGCTTAAGGAGTCAGCCCCAGCATTTT.

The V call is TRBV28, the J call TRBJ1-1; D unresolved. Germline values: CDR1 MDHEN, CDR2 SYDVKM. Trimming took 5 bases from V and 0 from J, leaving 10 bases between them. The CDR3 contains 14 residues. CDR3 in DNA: TGTGCCAGCAGTCTTGGACTCTTGAACACTGAAGCTTTCTTT. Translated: CASSLGLLNTEAFF.

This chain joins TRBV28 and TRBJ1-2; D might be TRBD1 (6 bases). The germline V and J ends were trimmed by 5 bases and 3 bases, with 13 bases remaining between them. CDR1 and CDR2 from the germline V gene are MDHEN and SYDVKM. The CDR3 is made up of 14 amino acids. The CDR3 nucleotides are TGTGCCAGCAGTATACCGGGACAAGACTATGGCTACACCTTC. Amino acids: CASSIPGQDYGYTF.

In nucleotides, the CDR3 is TGTGCCAGCAGCTGGGACAGTTACAATGAGCAGTTCTTC. It encodes CASSWDSYNEQFF. The chain joins TRBV5-4 to TRBJ2-1; TRBD1 agrees at 7 bases. Germline CDR1 reads SGHNT; CDR2 reads YYREEE (reference sequence). V trimming: 3 bases; J trimming: 4 bases; junction bases outside the gene matches: 1. The CDR3 spans 13 residues. The variable domain in full, completed from reference TRBV5-4 and TRBJ2-1, reads ETGVTQSPTHLIKTRGQQVTLRCSSQSGHNTVSWYQQALGQGPQFIFQYYREEENGRGNFPPRFSGLQFPNYSSELNVNALELDDSALYLCASSWDSYNEQFFGPGTRLTVL.

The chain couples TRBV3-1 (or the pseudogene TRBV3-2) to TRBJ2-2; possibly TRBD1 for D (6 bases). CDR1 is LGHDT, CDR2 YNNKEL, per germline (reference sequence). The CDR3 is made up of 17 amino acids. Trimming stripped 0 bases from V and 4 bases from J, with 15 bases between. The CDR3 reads CASSQDWGRDLTGELFF. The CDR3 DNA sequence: TGTGCCAGCAGCCAAGATTGGGGGCGCGACCTCACCGGGGAGCTGTTTTTT.